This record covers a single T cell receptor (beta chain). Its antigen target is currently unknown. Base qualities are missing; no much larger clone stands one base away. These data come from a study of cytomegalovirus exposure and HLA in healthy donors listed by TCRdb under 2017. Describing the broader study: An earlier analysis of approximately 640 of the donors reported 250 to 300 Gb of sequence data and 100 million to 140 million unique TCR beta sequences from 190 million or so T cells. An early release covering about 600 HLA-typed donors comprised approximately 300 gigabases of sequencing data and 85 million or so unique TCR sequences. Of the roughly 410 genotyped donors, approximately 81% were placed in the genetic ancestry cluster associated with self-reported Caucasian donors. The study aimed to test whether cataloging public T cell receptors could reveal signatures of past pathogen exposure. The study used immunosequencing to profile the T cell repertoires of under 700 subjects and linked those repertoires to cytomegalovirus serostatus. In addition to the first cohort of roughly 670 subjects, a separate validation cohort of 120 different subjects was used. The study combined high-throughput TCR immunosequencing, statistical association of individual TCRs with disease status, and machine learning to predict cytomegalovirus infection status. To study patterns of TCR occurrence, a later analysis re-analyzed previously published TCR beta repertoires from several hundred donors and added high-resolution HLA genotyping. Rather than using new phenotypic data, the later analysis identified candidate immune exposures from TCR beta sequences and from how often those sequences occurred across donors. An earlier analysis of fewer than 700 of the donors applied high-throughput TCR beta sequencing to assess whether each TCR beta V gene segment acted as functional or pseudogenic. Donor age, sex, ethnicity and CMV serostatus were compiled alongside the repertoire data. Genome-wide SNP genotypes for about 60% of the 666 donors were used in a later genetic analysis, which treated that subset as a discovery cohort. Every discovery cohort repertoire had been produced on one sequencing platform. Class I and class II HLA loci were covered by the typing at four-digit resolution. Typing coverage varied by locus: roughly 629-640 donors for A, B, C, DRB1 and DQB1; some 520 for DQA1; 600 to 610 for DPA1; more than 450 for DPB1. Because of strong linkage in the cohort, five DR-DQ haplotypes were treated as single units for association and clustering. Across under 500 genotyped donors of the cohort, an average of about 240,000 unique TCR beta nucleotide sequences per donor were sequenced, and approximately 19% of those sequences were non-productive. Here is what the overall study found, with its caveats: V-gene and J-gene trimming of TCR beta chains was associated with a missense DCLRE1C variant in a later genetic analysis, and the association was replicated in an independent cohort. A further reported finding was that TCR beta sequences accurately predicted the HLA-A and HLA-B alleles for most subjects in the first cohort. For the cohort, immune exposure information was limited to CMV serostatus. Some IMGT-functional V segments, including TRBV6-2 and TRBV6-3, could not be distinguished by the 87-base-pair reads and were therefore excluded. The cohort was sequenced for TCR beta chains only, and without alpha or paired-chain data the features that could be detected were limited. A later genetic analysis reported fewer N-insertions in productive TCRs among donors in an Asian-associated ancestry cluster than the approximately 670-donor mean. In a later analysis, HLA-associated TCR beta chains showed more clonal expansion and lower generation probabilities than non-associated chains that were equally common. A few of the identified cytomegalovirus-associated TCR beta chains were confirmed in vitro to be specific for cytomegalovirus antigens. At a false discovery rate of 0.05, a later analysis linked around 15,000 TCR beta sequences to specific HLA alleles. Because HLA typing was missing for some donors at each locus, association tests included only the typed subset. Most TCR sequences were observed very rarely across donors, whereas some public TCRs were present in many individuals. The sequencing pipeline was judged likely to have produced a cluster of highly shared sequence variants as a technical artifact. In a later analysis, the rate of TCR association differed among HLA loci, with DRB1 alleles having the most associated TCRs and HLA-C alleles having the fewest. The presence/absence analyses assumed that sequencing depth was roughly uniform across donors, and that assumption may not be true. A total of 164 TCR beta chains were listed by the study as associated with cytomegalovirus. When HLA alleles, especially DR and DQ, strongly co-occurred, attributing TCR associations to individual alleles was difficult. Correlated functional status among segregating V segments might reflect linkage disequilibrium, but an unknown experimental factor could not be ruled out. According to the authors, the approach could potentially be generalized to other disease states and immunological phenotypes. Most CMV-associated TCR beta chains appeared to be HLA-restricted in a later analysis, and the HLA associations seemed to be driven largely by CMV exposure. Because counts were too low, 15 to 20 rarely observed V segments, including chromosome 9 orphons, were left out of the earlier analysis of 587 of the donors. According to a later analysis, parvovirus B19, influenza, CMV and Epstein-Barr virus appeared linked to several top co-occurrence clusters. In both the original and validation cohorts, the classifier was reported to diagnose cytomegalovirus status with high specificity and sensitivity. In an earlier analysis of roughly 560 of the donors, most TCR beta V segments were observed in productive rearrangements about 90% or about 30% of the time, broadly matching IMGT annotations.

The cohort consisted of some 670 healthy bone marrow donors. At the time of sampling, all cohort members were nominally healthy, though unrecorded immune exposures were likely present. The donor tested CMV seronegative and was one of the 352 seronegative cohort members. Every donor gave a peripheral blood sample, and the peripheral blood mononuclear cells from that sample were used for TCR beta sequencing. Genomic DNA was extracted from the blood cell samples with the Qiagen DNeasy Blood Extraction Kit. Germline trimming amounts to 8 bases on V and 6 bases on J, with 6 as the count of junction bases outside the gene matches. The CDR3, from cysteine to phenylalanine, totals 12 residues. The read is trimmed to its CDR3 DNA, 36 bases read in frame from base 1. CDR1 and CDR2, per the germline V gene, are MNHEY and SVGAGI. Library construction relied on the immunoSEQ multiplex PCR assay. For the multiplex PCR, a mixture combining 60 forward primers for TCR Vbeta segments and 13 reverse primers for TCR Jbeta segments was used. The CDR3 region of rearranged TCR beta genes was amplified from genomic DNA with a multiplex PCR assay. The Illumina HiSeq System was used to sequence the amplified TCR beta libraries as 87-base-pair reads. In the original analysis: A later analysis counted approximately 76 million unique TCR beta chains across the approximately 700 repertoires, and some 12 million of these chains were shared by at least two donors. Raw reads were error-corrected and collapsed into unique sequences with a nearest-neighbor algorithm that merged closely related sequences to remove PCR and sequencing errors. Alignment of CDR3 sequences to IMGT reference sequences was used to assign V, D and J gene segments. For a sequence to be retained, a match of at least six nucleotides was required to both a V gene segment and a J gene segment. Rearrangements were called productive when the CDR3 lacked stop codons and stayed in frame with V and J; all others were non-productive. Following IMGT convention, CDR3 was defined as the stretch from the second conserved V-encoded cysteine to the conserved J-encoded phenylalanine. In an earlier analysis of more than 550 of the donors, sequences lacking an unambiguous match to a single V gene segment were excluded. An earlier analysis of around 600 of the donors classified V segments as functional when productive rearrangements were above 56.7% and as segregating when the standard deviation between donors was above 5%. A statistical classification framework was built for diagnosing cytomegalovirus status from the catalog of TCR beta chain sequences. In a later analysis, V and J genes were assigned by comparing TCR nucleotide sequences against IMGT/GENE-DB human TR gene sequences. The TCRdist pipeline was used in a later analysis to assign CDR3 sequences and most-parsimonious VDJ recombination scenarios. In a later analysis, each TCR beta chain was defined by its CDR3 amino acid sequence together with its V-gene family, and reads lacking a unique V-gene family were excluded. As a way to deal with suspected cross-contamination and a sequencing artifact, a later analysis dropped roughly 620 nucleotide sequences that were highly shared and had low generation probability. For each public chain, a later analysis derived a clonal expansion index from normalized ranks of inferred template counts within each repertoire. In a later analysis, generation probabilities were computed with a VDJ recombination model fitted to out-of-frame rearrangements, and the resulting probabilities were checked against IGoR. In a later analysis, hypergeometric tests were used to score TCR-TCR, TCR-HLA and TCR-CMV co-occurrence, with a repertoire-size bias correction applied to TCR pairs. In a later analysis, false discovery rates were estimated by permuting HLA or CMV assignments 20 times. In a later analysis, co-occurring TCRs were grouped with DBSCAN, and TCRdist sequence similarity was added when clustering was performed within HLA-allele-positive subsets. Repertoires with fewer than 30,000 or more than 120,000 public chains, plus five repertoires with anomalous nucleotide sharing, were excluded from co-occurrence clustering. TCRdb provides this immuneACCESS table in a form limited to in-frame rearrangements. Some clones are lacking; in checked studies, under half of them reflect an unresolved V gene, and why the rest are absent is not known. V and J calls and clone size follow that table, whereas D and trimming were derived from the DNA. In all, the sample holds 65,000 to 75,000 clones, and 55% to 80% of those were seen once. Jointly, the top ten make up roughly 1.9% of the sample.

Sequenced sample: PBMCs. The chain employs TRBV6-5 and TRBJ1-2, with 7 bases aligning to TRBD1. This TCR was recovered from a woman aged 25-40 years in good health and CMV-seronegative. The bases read TGTGCCAGCTTTCAGACAGGGAATGGCTACACCTTC. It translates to CASFQTGNGYTF.